This TCR beta chain was obtained from a study of STAT5B mutations in CD4+ large granular lymphocyte leukemia. Trimming took 2 bases from V and 4 from J; bases not matched to a gene: 9. Germline V gives CDR1 MNHNS, CDR2 SASEGT. The CDR3 sequence is 16 residues long. Clones were read by immunoSEQ multiplex PCR, and TCRdb kept only the in-frame ones, dropping some. The profile shows tens of thousands of clones, 70% to 85% of them singletons. The rearrangement links TRBV6-1 to TRBJ1-2; 8 bases line up with TRBD1. The sample was CD4+ T cells from blood buffy coats. The source is a human donor in good health. The CDR3 bases are TGTGCCAGCAGTGAAAACCAGGGGGCGGGAGGCTATGGCTACACCTTC. It specifies CASSENQGAGGYGYTF.